The source of this T cell receptor (beta chain) is a study of Ad26.COV2.S vaccination and SARS-CoV-2 variants. Overall study context: Intramuscular Ad26.COV2.S doses were given once or twice, 56 days apart.

Treatment specified: some 19 received Ad26.COV2.S at low or high dose, single or two shots; roughly five received placebo; per-sample allocation not given. Sample collection was performed on day 63 after the first vaccine or placebo injection. Germline CDR1 KGHSH, CDR2 LQKENI. The CDR3 runs to 15 residues. Trimming took 5 bases from V and 2 from J; bases not matched to a gene: 7. Sequencing was performed with immunoSEQ multiplex PCR; in TCRdb, only in-frame clones are kept and a portion is missing. Of some 320,000 clones in the sample, around four fifths are singletons; the top ten hold under 2.5%. Sequencing was performed on peripheral blood, taken in a trial of Ad26.COV2.S vaccine versus placebo. This chain connects TRBV18 to TRBJ2-3; 7 nucleotides align to TRBD2. This sequence originates from a person aged 18 to 59 who received the Ad26.COV2.S COVID-19 vaccine or a placebo. The chain's CDR3 is CASSERGGLTDTQYF. The DNA for the CDR3 is TGTGCCAGCTCAGAGCGGGGAGGCCTCACAGATACGCAGTATTTT.